One TCR beta chain is described in this entry. Antigen: not known. The treatment was: roughly 18 received Ad26.COV2.S at low or high dose, single or two shots; about 5 received placebo; per-sample allocation not given. Collection of samples fell on day 63 after the first vaccine or placebo injection. The protocol was immunoSEQ multiplex PCR, while the TCRdb copy is restricted to in-frame clones and leaves out a portion. The sample consists of 400,000 to 450,000 clones, 92% of them appearing once. The data originate from a study of Ad26.COV2.S vaccination and SARS-CoV-2 variants. Study-level results: After vaccination, substantial breadth of spike-specific CD8+ and CD4+ responses was reported. Total T cell responses, in the TCR breadth and depth analyses, may have been underestimated.

CDR3 length: 13 amino acids. The V end was cut by 3 bases, the J end by 1 base, with 6 bases between. Germline CDR1 MNHEY, CDR2 SMNVEV (reference sequence). The clonotype originates from a person aged 18-60 years who received the Ad26.COV2.S COVID-19 vaccine or a placebo. This specimen was peripheral blood, taken in a trial of Ad26.COV2.S vaccine versus placebo. This chain uses TRBV27 with TRBJ1-2; no reliable D call. CDR3 nucleotides: TGTGCCAGCAGTTTCAACATTAACTATGGCTACACCTTC. It codes for CASSFNINYGYTF.